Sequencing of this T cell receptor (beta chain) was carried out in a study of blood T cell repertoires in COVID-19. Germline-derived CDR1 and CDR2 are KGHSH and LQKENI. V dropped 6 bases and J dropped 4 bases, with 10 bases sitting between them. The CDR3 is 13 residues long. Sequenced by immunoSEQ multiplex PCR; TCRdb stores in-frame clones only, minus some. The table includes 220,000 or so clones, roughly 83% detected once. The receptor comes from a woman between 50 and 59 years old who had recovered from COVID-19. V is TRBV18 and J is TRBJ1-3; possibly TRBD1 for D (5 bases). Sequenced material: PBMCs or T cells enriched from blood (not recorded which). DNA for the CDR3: TGTGCCAGCTCCCGGGACTTCGGAAACACCATATATTTT. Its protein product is CASSRDFGNTIYF.